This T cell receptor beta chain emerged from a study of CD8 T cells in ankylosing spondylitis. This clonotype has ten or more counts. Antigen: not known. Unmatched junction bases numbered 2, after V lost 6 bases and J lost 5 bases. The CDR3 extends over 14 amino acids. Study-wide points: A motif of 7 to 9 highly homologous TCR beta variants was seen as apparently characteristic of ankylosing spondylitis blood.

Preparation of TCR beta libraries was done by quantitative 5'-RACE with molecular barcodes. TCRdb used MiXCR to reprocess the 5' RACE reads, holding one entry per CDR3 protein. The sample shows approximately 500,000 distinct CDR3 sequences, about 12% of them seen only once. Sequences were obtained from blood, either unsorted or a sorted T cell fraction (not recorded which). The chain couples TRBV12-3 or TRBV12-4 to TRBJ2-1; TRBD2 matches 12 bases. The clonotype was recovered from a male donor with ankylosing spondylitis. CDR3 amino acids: CASSTSGRNNEQFF. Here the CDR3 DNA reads TGTGCCAGCAGCACTAGCGGGAGGAACAATGAGCAGTTCTTC.